Below are 8 T cell receptor beta chains sequenced from a single sample in a study of T cell repertoires in cytomegalovirus infection. The antigens these receptors bind are not known. TCRdb analysed the reads with MiXCR anew, one entry per CDR3 protein. In the table there are 550,000 to 700,000 distinct CDR3 sequences, just under 40% of which are singletons. The specimen comprised cultured PBMCs, sampled from culture after CMV antigen stimulation. The receptors here all came from a human donor in good health (CMV status not recorded). Some clones in this sample may be carry-over from other donors' samples.

The chain is built from TRBV6-2 or TRBV6-3 and TRBJ2-4; 13 positions match TRBD2. The CDR3 length is 17 residues. The ends lost 4 bases at V and 1 base at J; junction bases unmatched: 4. Germline values: CDR1 MNHEY, CDR2 SVGEGT. The CDR3 sequence is CASSSTSGRYAKNIQYF. The CDR3 coding sequence is TGTGCCAGCAGTTCGACTAGCGGGAGGTATGCCAAAAACATTCAGTACTTC.

The chain combines TRBV20-1 with TRBJ2-1; TRBD2 matches at 11 bases. There are 16 residues in the CDR3. Germline loops: CDR1 DFQATT, CDR2 SNEGSKA (reference sequence). Unmatched junction bases numbered 5, after V lost 2 bases and J lost 2 bases. The CDR3 is CSARSLAGGAYNEQFF. The CDR3, as DNA: TGCAGTGCTAGATCCCTAGCGGGAGGAGCCTACAATGAGCAGTTCTTC.

V gene TRBV5-1 combines with J gene TRBJ2-5; possibly TRBD2 for D (6 bases). The CDR3 has 14 amino acids. V lost 4 bases to trimming and J lost 2 bases, with 12 bases between them. CDR1 is SGHRS and CDR2 is YFSETQ in the germline V gene. CDR3 amino acids: CASSPGDRQETQYF. The CDR3, as DNA: TGCGCCAGCAGCCCGGGAGACAGACAAGAGACCCAGTACTTC.

This CDR3 is CASSPTGAPGANVLTF. CDR3 nucleotide sequence: TGTGCCAGCAGCCCCACGGGGGCCCCCGGGGCCAACGTCCTGACTTTC. The V gene is TRBV7-6, the J gene TRBJ2-6; D could derive from TRBD1 or TRBD2 (6 bases each). This CDR3 comprises 16 residues. Germline V gene sequence: CDR1 SGHVS, CDR2 FNYEAQ. V gave up 5 bases and J gave up 4 bases, with 15 bases separating them.

The CDR3 DNA reads TGTGCCAGCAGCTTGCCAGCTCAGGGGATGACTGAAGCTTTCTTT. It yields the protein CASSLPAQGMTEAFF. The gene calls are TRBV5-4 and TRBJ1-1; TRBD1 is a possible D gene (6 bases). The CDR3 consists of 15 residues. Between the trimmed V and J ends, which lost 1 base and 5 bases, there was a span of 15 bases. Looked up from germline, CDR1 is SGHNT and CDR2 is YYREEE (reference sequence).

CDR3 nucleotide sequence: TGCGCCAGCAGAGACGGGACTAGCGGGACCGTAGGGACGGGAACGCAGTATTTT. Its translation: CASRDGTSGTVGTGTQYF. The V gene is TRBV5-1, the J gene TRBJ2-3; 13 bases agree with TRBD2. Germline lookup yields CDR1 SGHRS and CDR2 YFSETQ. The CDR3 runs 18 residues. J lost 9 bases, V lost 5 bases, and 18 bases had no gene match.

The rearrangement joins TRBV5-1 to TRBJ2-7, with 10 bases lining up with TRBD2. Trimming took 1 base from V and 6 from J; bases not matched to a gene: 7. The CDR3 runs to 15 residues. The germline V gene has CDR1 SGHRS and CDR2 YFSETQ. This CDR3 reads CASSLLGTSVSEQYF. For the CDR3, the DNA is TGCGCCAGCAGCTTGTTGGGGACTAGCGTTTCCGAGCAGTACTTC.

The CDR3 nucleotides are TGTGCCAGCAGCTTCAGGGTGGCCGGGGAGACCCAGTACTTC. The encoded protein is CASSFRVAGETQYF. The V and J genes are TRBV7-6 and TRBJ2-5; possibly TRBD1 for D (5 bases). This CDR3 spans 14 amino acids. Trimming removed 3 bases from V and 5 bases from J, with 13 bases in between. Germline V gives CDR1 SGHVS, CDR2 FNYEAQ.